These 30 T cell receptor beta chains were sequenced from one sample in a study of blood T cell repertoires in COVID-19. TCRdb's table, derived via immunoSEQ multiplex PCR, lists solely in-frame clones and lacks some. The table records about 200,000 clones, over 75% of them present only once. Sample: peripheral blood. The receptor set was obtained from a man aged 45 to 65 with COVID-19, enrolled during active disease.

The chain has TRBV18 and TRBJ2-7; 7 positions agree with TRBD1. With 6 bases clipped from V and 3 bases from J, the junction kept 11 bases outside the gene matches. The germline V gene encodes CDR1 KGHSH and CDR2 LQKENI. The CDR3 consists of 15 residues. This CDR3 is CASSAGTDIVYEQYF. CDR3 coding DNA: TGTGCCAGCTCCGCCGGGACAGACATCGTCTACGAGCAGTACTTC.

The chain is built from TRBV7-8 and TRBJ2-1; 11 positions agree with TRBD2. Germline V lookup: CDR1 SGHVS, CDR2 FQNEAQ. V shed 5 bases, J shed 9 bases, and the junction held 9 bases outside the gene matches. This CDR3 has 15 residues. CDR3 region: CASSIGTSGGGEQFF. The CDR3 DNA reads as TGTGCCAGCAGCATCGGGACTAGCGGAGGGGGTGAGCAGTTCTTC. The variable domain in full, with the rest retrieved from reference TRBV7-8 and TRBJ2-1, is GAGVSQSPRYKVAKRGQDVALRCDPISGHVSLFWYQQALGQGPEFLTYFQNEAQLDKSGLPSDRFFAERPEGSVSTLKIQRTQQEDSAVYLCASSIGTSGGGEQFFGPGTRLTVL.

The chain employs TRBV9 and TRBJ2-2, with a weak D call TRBD2 (5 bases). CDR3 size: 15 residues. Germline assignment: CDR1 SGDLS and CDR2 YYNGEE. V lost 0 bases, J lost 3 bases, and 9 bases lay in between. This CDR3 is CASSVGPGDTGELFF. For the CDR3, the DNA is TGTGCCAGCAGCGTAGGTCCCGGGGACACCGGGGAGCTGTTTTTT.

The chain joins TRBV24-1 to TRBJ1-5, with 9 nucleotides matching TRBD1. The V gene's germline CDR1 is KGHDR and CDR2 SFDVKD. V was pared by 5 bases and J by 5 bases, with 9 bases of the junction left unmatched. CDR3 length: 16 residues. CDR3 nucleotide sequence: TGTGCCACCAGTGGATGCAACAGGGGGCACCATCAGCCCCAGCATTTT. Its protein is CATSGCNRGHHQPQHF.

This rearrangement joins TRBV7-8 to TRBJ2-1, with 7 nucleotides matching TRBD2. The germline V gene encodes CDR1 SGHVS and CDR2 FQNEAQ. Trimming cost V 5 bases and J 0 bases; bases outside gene matches: 4. CDR3 length: 15 residues. The CDR3 bases are TGTGCCAGCAGCCGGGACTACTCCTCCTACAATGAGCAGTTCTTC. This sequence encodes CASSRDYSSYNEQFF.

This chain uses TRBV7-3 with TRBJ1-5; 7 nucleotides match TRBD1. The J segment lost 5 bases and the V segment lost 5 bases, leaving 15 bases of the junction unmatched. The CDR3 extends over 17 amino acids. CDR1 and CDR2 from the germline V gene are SGHTA and FQGTGA. CDR3 nucleotides: TGTGCCAGCAGCCTTCGGGCAGGGACAGCGAGGGATCAGCCCCAGCATTTT. Its translation: CASSLRAGTARDQPQHF.

This clone was picked up one time. V and J are TRBV12-3 or TRBV12-4 and TRBJ2-7; D is uncertain. The CDR3 extends over 12 amino acids. Trimming cost V 6 bases and J 2 bases, with 8 bases left between them. In nucleotides, the CDR3 is TGTGCCAGCAGCCGAGGAGCCTACGAGCAGTACTTC. It is translated as CASSRGAYEQYF.

The CDR3 sequence: CASSIDPAGSSGNTIYF. The CDR3 DNA reads TGTGCCAGTAGTATAGATCCCGCGGGAAGCTCTGGAAACACCATATATTTT. This rearrangement joins TRBV19 to TRBJ1-3; D unclear. CDR3 size: 17 residues. The germline V gene encodes CDR1 LNHDA and CDR2 SQIVND (reference sequence). V dropped 0 bases and J dropped 0 bases, with 12 bases sitting between them.

In this sample, this clone turned up a few times. The rearrangement uses TRBV19 and TRBJ2-6; perhaps TRBD1 as D (6 bases). V shed 3 bases and J shed 2 bases, with 11 bases lying between them. Germline loops: CDR1 LNHDA, CDR2 SQIVND (reference sequence). The CDR3 covers 16 residues. CDR3 coding DNA: TGTGCCAGTAGTATGGTAACAGGGCCTGGGGCCAACGTCCTGACTTTC. This translates into CASSMVTGPGANVLTF.

The chain has TRBV19 and TRBJ2-1; 7 positions match TRBD1. With 6 bases clipped from V and 3 bases from J, the junction kept 5 bases outside the gene matches. The CDR3 is made up of 14 amino acids. Germline V gene lookup returns CDR1 LNHDA and CDR2 SQIVND (reference sequence). The chain's CDR3 is CASSPGQNYNEQFF. DNA for the CDR3: TGTGCCAGTAGCCCGGGACAGAACTACAATGAGCAGTTCTTC.

The chain has TRBV9 and TRBJ2-2; 11 bases are a match to TRBD2. CDR1 is SGDLS and CDR2 is YYNGEE in the germline V gene. V was clipped by 4 bases and J by 6 bases; unmatched bases: 23. The CDR3 runs to 21 residues. The CDR3 spells CASSPYPSPLSGGAGSGELFF. CDR3 coding DNA: TGTGCCAGCAGCCCCTACCCTTCCCCGCTTAGCGGGGGGGCCGGCTCCGGGGAGCTGTTTTTT. The whole variable domain, filled in from reference TRBV9 and TRBJ2-2, reads DSGVTQTPKHLITATGQRVTLRCSPRSGDLSVYWYQQSLDQGLQFLIQYYNGEERAKGNILERFSAQQFPDLHSELNLSSLELGDSALYFCASSPYPSPLSGGAGSGELFFGEGSRLTVL.

J is TRBJ2-3 and V is TRBV7-8; TRBD2 aligns across 9 bases. Germline CDR1 SGHVS, CDR2 FQNEAQ. V gave up 3 bases and J gave up 1 base; unmatched junction bases: 5. The CDR3 consists of 16 residues. CDR3 bases: TGTGCCAGCAGCTTGCAGACTAGCGGAGGCACAGATACGCAGTATTTT. This gives the protein CASSLQTSGGTDTQYF.

The chain carries TRBV28 and TRBJ1-5; 7 nucleotides agree with TRBD1. The CDR3 contains 14 residues. CDR1 is MDHEN, CDR2 SYDVKM, per germline. V lost 1 base, J lost 7 bases, and 4 bases stayed unmatched. CDR3 DNA sequence: TGTGCCAGCAGTTTATTTCAGGGGGGCCAGCCCCAGCATTTT. Translating it yields CASSLFQGGQPQHF.

The V call is TRBV19, the J call TRBJ2-3, with TRBD2 matching over 10 bases. The CDR3 is 17 residues long. Per the germline V gene, CDR1 is LNHDA and CDR2 is SQIVND (reference sequence). V shed 0 bases, J shed 2 bases, and the junction held 5 bases outside the gene matches. In nucleotides, the CDR3 is TGTGCCAGTAGTATAGATCAACTAGCGGGATACACAGATACGCAGTATTTT. Translating it yields CASSIDQLAGYTDTQYF.

This clone was counted a single time. This chain joins TRBV18 and TRBJ1-3; possibly TRBD1 for D (6 bases). V lost 2 bases and J 3 bases, leaving 14 bases between the germline ends. The length of the CDR3 is 16 residues. Germline loops: CDR1 KGHSH, CDR2 LQKENI. The CDR3 DNA sequence: TGTGCCAGCTCACCAGACGACGGCAGGGGTGGAAACACCATATATTTT. Translation: CASSPDDGRGGNTIYF.

The CDR3 coding sequence is TGTGCCAGCTCACCCGGACAGAGTTTCTACGAGCAGTACTTC. Protein: CASSPGQSFYEQYF. V and J are TRBV18 and TRBJ2-7; perhaps TRBD1 as D (6 bases). Germline CDR1 reads KGHSH; CDR2 reads LQKENI. V lost 3 bases and J 3 bases, leaving 12 bases between the germline ends. The CDR3 loop spans 14 amino acids.

The chain is built from TRBV28 and TRBJ1-5; 8 nucleotides align to TRBD1. There are 15 residues in the CDR3. The germline gives CDR1 MDHEN, CDR2 SYDVKM. V was clipped by 2 bases and J by 6 bases; unmatched bases: 6. The CDR3 loop is CASSLETGVGQPQHF. The CDR3 bases are TGTGCCAGCAGTTTAGAGACAGGGGTTGGTCAGCCCCAGCATTTT.

J is TRBJ2-7 and V is TRBV12-3 or TRBV12-4; perhaps TRBD1 as D (6 bases). CDR3 size: 13 residues. Trimming removed 5 bases at V and 2 bases at J, with 10 bases between. The CDR3 region is CASSPGTTYEQYF. DNA for the CDR3: TGTGCCAGCAGTCCCGGGACAACCTACGAGCAGTACTTC.

This chain joins TRBV7-9 and TRBJ2-3; D is perhaps TRBD2 (6 bases). Germline V gene data show CDR1 as SEHNR and CDR2 as FQNEAQ (reference sequence). The V end lost 4 bases, the J end lost 4 bases, and 21 bases lay between the germline ends. The CDR3 contains 17 residues. CDR3 in amino acids: CASSYEGEETGADTQYF. The CDR3 bases are TGTGCCAGCAGCTATGAGGGAGAGGAGACGGGGGCAGATACGCAGTATTTT.

The J gene is TRBJ1-6, the V gene TRBV28; TRBD1 is a possible D gene (5 bases). The V gene's germline CDR1 is MDHEN and CDR2 SYDVKM. The CDR3 spans 14 residues. Trimming stripped 4 bases from V and 3 bases from J, with 7 bases between. The chain's CDR3 is CASSSGDYNSPLHF. CDR3 coding DNA: TGTGCCAGCAGTTCGGGGGACTATAATTCACCCCTCCACTTT.

The chain uses TRBV30 and TRBJ2-7; no reliable D call. Germline V gene sequence: CDR1 GTSNPN, CDR2 SVGIG (reference sequence). The CDR3 loop spans 12 amino acids. V was cut by 3 bases and J by 2 bases, with 8 bases left in between. The CDR3 is CAWSASTYEQYF. The CDR3 DNA sequence: TGTGCCTGGAGCGCCTCTACCTACGAGCAGTACTTC.

The J gene is TRBJ2-5, the V gene TRBV9, with 10 bases that match TRBD2. V trimming: 2 bases; J trimming: 3 bases; junction bases outside the gene matches: 1. Germline V lookup: CDR1 SGDLS, CDR2 YYNGEE. CDR3 length equals 14 residues. The CDR3 DNA reads as TGTGCCAGCAGCGTCGGGACTAGCGAAGAGACCCAGTACTTC. Protein: CASSVGTSEETQYF. The full variable domain, with the rest looked up from reference TRBV9 and TRBJ2-5, is DSGVTQTPKHLITATGQRVTLRCSPRSGDLSVYWYQQSLDQGLQFLIQYYNGEERAKGNILERFSAQQFPDLHSELNLSSLELGDSALYFCASSVGTSEETQYFGPGTRLLVL.

This clone came up a few times. The V and J genes are TRBV6-5 and TRBJ1-2, with a possible D match to TRBD1 (6 bases). The germline V and J ends were trimmed by 6 bases and 2 bases, with 10 bases remaining between them. From germline, CDR1 is MNHEY and CDR2 SVGAGI. There are 13 residues in the CDR3. The CDR3 reads CASRPQGNYGYTF. The CDR3 nucleotides are TGTGCCAGCAGACCCCAGGGGAACTATGGCTACACCTTC.

CDR3 nucleotide sequence: TGTGCCAGCAGCCTCACAAGTACCTACGAGCAGTACTTC. Its translation: CASSLTSTYEQYF. The V and J genes are TRBV12-3 or TRBV12-4 and TRBJ2-7, with D uncertain. This CDR3 contains 13 residues. V lost 6 bases and J 2 bases, leaving 11 bases between the germline ends.

The chain recombines TRBV5-8 with TRBJ2-1; the match to TRBD2 covers 8 bases. The CDR3 has 15 residues. Trimming removed 1 base from V and 0 bases from J; junction bases left unmatched: 0. Germline lookup yields CDR1 SGHTS and CDR2 YDEGEE. The CDR3, as DNA: TGTGCCAGCAGCTTGAGCGGGAGCTCCTACAATGAGCAGTTCTTC. This codes for CASSLSGSSYNEQFF.

V gene TRBV21-1 combines with J gene TRBJ2-6; whether TRBD2, the table's D call, matches the DNA was not checked. TRBV21-1 is listed as a pseudogene. This CDR3 is 19 amino acids long. The CDR3 DNA is TGTGCCAGCAGCAAAGAAGTAGCGGGAGCGTTCTCTGGGGCCAACGTCCTGACTTTC. Translating gives CASSKEVAGAFSGANVLTF.

This sequence joins TRBV7-2 and TRBJ2-7, with a tentative D call TRBD2 (5 bases). Germline assignment: CDR1 SGHTA and CDR2 FQGNSA. The V and J ends lost 0 bases and 7 bases respectively, with 10 bases between them. The CDR3 contains 13 residues. CDR3 sequence: CASSLATGREQYF. In DNA, the CDR3 is TGTGCCAGCAGCTTAGCGACGGGAAGGGAGCAGTACTTC.

The rearrangement links TRBV7-9 to TRBJ1-1; D is unresolved. This CDR3 comprises 11 residues. The V gene's germline CDR1 is SEHNR and CDR2 FQNEAQ (reference sequence). V was clipped by 5 bases and J by 4 bases, with 5 bases between them. CDR3 amino acids: CASSHSTEAFF. The CDR3 DNA reads as TGTGCCAGCAGCCATTCCACTGAAGCTTTCTTT.

The rearrangement uses TRBV29-1 and TRBJ1-5, with D possibly matching TRBD1 (5 bases). V lost 4 bases, J lost 2 bases, and 21 bases lay in between. Germline CDR1 reads SQVTM; CDR2 reads ANQGSEA. This CDR3 contains 17 residues. CDR3 loop: CSVAVLGDSGGNQPQHF. The CDR3 DNA reads as TGCAGCGTTGCAGTGTTAGGGGATTCGGGGGGCAATCAGCCCCAGCATTTT. Full variable domain (outside the CDR3, taken from reference TRBV29-1 and TRBJ1-5): SAVISQKPSRDICQRGTSLTIQCQVDSQVTMMFWYRQQPGQSLTLIATANQGSEATYESGFVIDKFPISRPNLTFSTLTVSNMSPEDSSIYLCSVAVLGDSGGNQPQHFGDGTRLSIL.

The chain joins TRBV18 to TRBJ2-2; D remains ambiguous. Germline CDR1 KGHSH, CDR2 LQKENI. Trimming took off 1 base at V and 7 bases at J, with 4 bases between the two ends. The CDR3 length is 12 residues. The CDR3 loop is CASSPRHGELFF. Here the CDR3 DNA reads TGTGCCAGCTCACCACGTCACGGGGAGCTGTTTTTT.